The 22 T cell receptor beta chains in this list originate from one sample, sequenced in a study of blood T cell repertoires in COVID-19. TCRdb's copy holds only in-frame clones and misses some; the assay was immunoSEQ multiplex PCR. Among fewer than 400,000 clones listed, roughly nine tenths were seen once. The material sequenced was peripheral blood. Receptors originate from a woman aged 25 to 39 with COVID-19, enrolled during active disease.

The rearrangement joins TRBV6-1 to TRBJ1-1; D gene ambiguous. Germline V CDR1 and CDR2: MNHNS, SASEGT. V lost 1 base, J lost 1 base, and 10 bases lay in between. The length of the CDR3 is 15 residues. The CDR3 loop reads CASSEVFAGNTEAFF. CDR3 sequence (DNA): TGTGCCAGCAGTGAAGTATTTGCAGGGAACACTGAAGCTTTCTTT.

The V call is TRBV10-3, the J call TRBJ1-1; D perhaps matches TRBD1 (6 bases). V lost 0 bases to trimming and J lost 6 bases, with 14 bases between them. Per germline, CDR1 ENHRY and CDR2 SYGVKD. The length of the CDR3 is 15 residues. The DNA of the CDR3 is TGTGCCATCAGTGAGTCGAGTGACAGGTTGTCTGAAGCTTTCTTT. It specifies CAISESSDRLSEAFF.

The chain combines TRBV6-5 with TRBJ1-5; TRBD1 might be the D (6 bases). The V and J ends lost 10 bases and 3 bases respectively, with 19 bases between them. The germline gives CDR1 MNHEY, CDR2 SVGAGI. The CDR3 extends over 15 amino acids. The CDR3, as DNA: TGTGCCACCCTGGGGGGGGGCTTGGACAATCAGCCCCAGCATTTT. Translating it yields CATLGGGLDNQPQHF.

The CDR3 DNA is TGTGCCAGCAGGGCGAGGCGGGAGGGCAATGAGCAGTTCTTC. Its protein is CASRARREGNEQFF. The rearrangement uses TRBV7-8 and TRBJ2-1; 9 positions match TRBD2. J gave up 6 bases and V 6 bases, and 6 bases lay outside the gene matches. This CDR3 comprises 14 residues. Germline values: CDR1 SGHVS, CDR2 FQNEAQ.

The CDR3 nucleotides read TGTGCCAGTAGTAAGGAGACAGGCTTCACTGAAGCTTTCTTT. Its translation is CASSKETGFTEAFF. The rearrangement joins TRBV19 to TRBJ1-1; D is possibly TRBD1 (6 bases). Per the germline V gene, CDR1 is LNHDA and CDR2 is SQIVND (reference sequence). V was pared by 4 bases and J by 4 bases, with 13 bases between. This CDR3 has 14 residues.

The table lists this clone with a few counts. J is TRBJ1-1 and V is TRBV6-5; no clear D gene. The ends were cut back, 7 bases at V and 1 base at J, with 16 bases in the middle. Germline V gives CDR1 MNHEY, CDR2 SVGAGI. The CDR3 has 15 amino acids. The CDR3 region has the DNA TGTGCCAGCATCAAAGGCCTGTCGGGGAACACTGAAGCTTTCTTT. Translated: CASIKGLSGNTEAFF.

This chain links TRBV18 with TRBJ2-1, with D possibly matching TRBD2 (5 bases). The CDR3 has 17 residues. Trimming took off 1 base at V and 1 base at J, with 14 bases between the two ends. In germline, CDR1 is KGHSH, CDR2 LQKENI. The CDR3 coding sequence is TGTGCCAGCTCACCACGGCCAGCGGACGTTTCCTACAATGAGCAGTTCTTC. Translating it yields CASSPRPADVSYNEQFF. The full variable domain, rest sourced from reference TRBV18 and TRBJ2-1, is NAGVMQNPRHLVRRRGQEARLRCSPMKGHSHVYWYRQLPEEGLKFMVYLQKENIIDESGMPKERFSAEFPKEGPSILRIQQVVRGDSAAYFCASSPRPADVSYNEQFFGPGTRLTVL.

The chain combines TRBV11-2 with TRBJ2-5; 8 bases match TRBD2. The CDR3 extends over 13 amino acids. Trimming took 5 bases from V and 4 from J; bases not matched to a gene: 3. Germline V gives CDR1 SGHAT, CDR2 FQNNGV. The CDR3 DNA is TGTGCCAGCAGCCCCGCGGGGGGAGAGACCCAGTACTTC. Encoded protein: CASSPAGGETQYF.

The rearrangement uses TRBV27 and TRBJ1-5; D unclear. The V and J ends lost 5 bases and 1 base respectively, with 15 bases between them. Looked up from germline, CDR1 is MNHEY and CDR2 is SMNVEV (reference sequence). The CDR3 sequence is 16 residues long. The CDR3 protein is CASSPTTGGSNQPQHF. CDR3 nucleotide sequence: TGTGCCAGCAGTCCCACCACGGGAGGGAGCAATCAGCCCCAGCATTTT.

This clone was found once. The chain uses TRBV5-1 and TRBJ2-7; D uncertain. Germline values: CDR1 SGHRS, CDR2 YFSETQ. V was trimmed by 4 bases and J by 1 base, leaving 9 bases between them. This CDR3 region has 13 residues. The CDR3 reads CASSPRLSYEQYF. DNA of the CDR3: TGCGCCAGCAGCCCGCGCCTTTCCTACGAGCAGTACTTC.

The chain uses TRBV3-1 (or the pseudogene TRBV3-2) and TRBJ2-7; 7 bases agree with TRBD2. With V trimmed by 4 bases and J by 7 bases, 4 bases remained unmatched. CDR1 and CDR2 from the germline V gene are LGHDT and YNNKEL (reference sequence). The CDR3 has 12 amino acids. The CDR3 DNA is TGTGCCAGCAGCCCTCTCGGGGGGGAGCAGTACTTC. Translation gives CASSPLGGEQYF.

The rearrangement uses TRBV3-1 (or the pseudogene TRBV3-2) and TRBJ2-3; tentatively, D is TRBD1 (5 bases). The CDR3 is 16 residues long. Per germline, CDR1 LGHDT and CDR2 YNNKEL (reference sequence). Trimming left V 3 bases short and J 2 bases short, with 15 bases between. As DNA, the CDR3 is TGTGCCAGCAGCCACCTAGGGGCCGCTACCACAGATACGCAGTATTTT. It yields the protein CASSHLGAATTDTQYF.

The CDR3: CASSEGDRGLFQPQHF. The CDR3 nucleotides read TGTGCCAGCAGTGAGGGGGACAGGGGCCTATTCCAGCCCCAGCATTTT. The chain has TRBV6-1 and TRBJ1-5, with 10 bases aligning to TRBD1. Looked up from germline, CDR1 is MNHNS and CDR2 is SASEGT. Unmatched junction bases numbered 9, after V lost 3 bases and J lost 7 bases. This CDR3 has 16 residues.

This chain links TRBV14 with TRBJ1-1; 7 bases match TRBD1. Germline CDR1 is SGHDN and CDR2 is FVKESK. This CDR3 has 13 amino acids. V was pared by 6 bases and J by 5 bases, with 6 bases of the junction left unmatched. CDR3 protein: CASRTSRGTEAFF. The CDR3 DNA is TGTGCCAGCAGAACGAGCAGGGGGACTGAAGCTTTCTTT.

This clone was seen ten or more times. J is TRBJ1-2 and V is TRBV5-1; 10 nucleotides line up with TRBD1. Germline V gene sequence: CDR1 SGHRS, CDR2 YFSETQ. J was trimmed by 2 bases and V by 4 bases; bases with no gene match: 2. The CDR3 covers 14 residues. The chain's CDR3 is CASSPTGGNYGYTF. The CDR3, as DNA: TGCGCCAGCAGCCCGACAGGGGGCAACTATGGCTACACCTTC.

V usage is TRBV6-2 or TRBV6-3 and J usage is TRBJ2-2, with TRBD1 identical over 9 bases. This CDR3 comprises 16 residues. The trim removed 2 bases at V and 7 bases at J, leaving 8 bases unmatched. In germline, CDR1 is MNHEY, CDR2 SVGEGT. This CDR3 is CASSYPWTGAGGELFF. Written as DNA, the CDR3 is TGTGCCAGCAGTTACCCTTGGACAGGGGCAGGCGGGGAGCTGTTTTTT.

DNA of the CDR3: TGCGCCAGCAGCTTTAACCGGGACAGAATACGAGAGCAGTACTTC. Protein product: CASSFNRDRIREQYF. The V call is TRBV5-1, the J call TRBJ2-7; 7 bases map to TRBD1. The CDR3 consists of 15 residues. CDR1 and CDR2 (germline): SGHRS, YFSETQ. Trimming cost V 2 bases and J 7 bases; bases outside gene matches: 12.

This chain joins TRBV7-2 and TRBJ2-7; TRBD1 matches 7 bases. The germline V gene encodes CDR1 SGHTA and CDR2 FQGNSA. V lost 1 base to trimming and J lost 0 bases; unmatched junction nucleotides: 0. The CDR3 extends over 14 amino acids. CDR3 DNA: TGTGCCAGCAGCTTAGACAGGGGCTCCTACGAGCAGTACTTC. It translates to CASSLDRGSYEQYF.

This clone has only a few counts. This rearrangement joins TRBV9 to TRBJ2-2, with 10 bases fitting TRBD1. V lost 0 bases, J lost 7 bases, and 12 bases stayed unmatched. The CDR3 extends over 18 amino acids. Germline values: CDR1 SGDLS, CDR2 YYNGEE. The chain's CDR3 is CASSVATGDRGGGGELFF. CDR3 DNA sequence: TGTGCCAGCAGCGTAGCGACGGGGGACAGGGGAGGAGGCGGGGAGCTGTTTTTT.

The chain recombines TRBV10-1 with TRBJ2-3; D is undetermined. CDR1 and CDR2 (germline): WNHNN, SYGVQD (reference sequence). V was shortened by 9 bases and J by 6 bases, with 7 bases between the two germline ends. The CDR3 sequence is 10 residues long. CDR3 DNA: TGCGCCAGAATGGCTGATACGCAGTATTTT. Translation: CARMADTQYF.

This clone was seen only a few times. V gene TRBV7-2 combines with J gene TRBJ1-5; D is possibly TRBD1 (5 bases). The V gene lost 0 bases and the J gene lost 0 bases, with 21 bases spanning the gap. The CDR3 consists of 20 residues. Germline assignment: CDR1 SGHTA and CDR2 FQGNSA. CDR3 sequence: CASSLAKSGGSGYSNQPQHF. In DNA form, the CDR3 reads TGTGCCAGCAGCTTAGCGAAGTCCGGGGGGTCGGGCTATAGCAATCAGCCCCAGCATTTT.

CDR3 sequence reads: CASSFRAGAKNIQYF. In DNA form, the CDR3 reads TGTGCCAGCAGCTTTAGAGCGGGAGCCAAAAACATTCAGTACTTC. V gene TRBV3-1 (or the pseudogene TRBV3-2) combines with J gene TRBJ2-4; TRBD2 might be the D (6 bases). The CDR3 runs to 15 residues. CDR1 LGHDT and CDR2 YNNKEL come from the germline V gene (reference sequence). V was cut by 5 bases and J by 0 bases, with 11 bases left in between.